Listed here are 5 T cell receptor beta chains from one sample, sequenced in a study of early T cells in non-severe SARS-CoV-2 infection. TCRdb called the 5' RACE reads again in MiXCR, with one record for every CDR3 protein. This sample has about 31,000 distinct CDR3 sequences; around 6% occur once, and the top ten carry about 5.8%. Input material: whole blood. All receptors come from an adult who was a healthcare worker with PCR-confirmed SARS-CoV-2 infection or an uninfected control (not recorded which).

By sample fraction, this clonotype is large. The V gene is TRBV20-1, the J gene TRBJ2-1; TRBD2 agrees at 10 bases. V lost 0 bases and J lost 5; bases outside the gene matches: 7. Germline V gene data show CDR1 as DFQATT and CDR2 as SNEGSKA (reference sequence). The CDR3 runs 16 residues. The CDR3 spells CSARDLGAGGDNEQFF. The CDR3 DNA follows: TGCAGTGCTAGAGATCTAGGAGCGGGAGGGGACAATGAGCAGTTCTTC.

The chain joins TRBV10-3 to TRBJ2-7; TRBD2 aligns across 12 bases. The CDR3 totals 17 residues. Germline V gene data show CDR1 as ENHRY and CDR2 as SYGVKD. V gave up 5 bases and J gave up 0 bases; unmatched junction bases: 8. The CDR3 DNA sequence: TGTGCCATCAGTCCGGGACTAGCGGGTCCGAGCTCCTACGAGCAGTACTTC. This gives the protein CAISPGLAGPSSYEQYF.

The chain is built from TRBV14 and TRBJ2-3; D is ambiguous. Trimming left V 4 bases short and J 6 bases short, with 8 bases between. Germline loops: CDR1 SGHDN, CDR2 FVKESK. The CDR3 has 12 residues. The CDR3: CASSPFLDTQYF. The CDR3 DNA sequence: TGTGCCAGCAGCCCCTTCCTGGATACGCAGTATTTT.

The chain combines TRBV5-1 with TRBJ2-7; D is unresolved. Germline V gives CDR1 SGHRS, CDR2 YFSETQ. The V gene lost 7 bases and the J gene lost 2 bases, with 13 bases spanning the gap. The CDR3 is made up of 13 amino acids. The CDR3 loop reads CASGPGPTYEQYF. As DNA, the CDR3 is TGCGCCAGCGGCCCCGGGCCCACCTACGAGCAGTACTTC.

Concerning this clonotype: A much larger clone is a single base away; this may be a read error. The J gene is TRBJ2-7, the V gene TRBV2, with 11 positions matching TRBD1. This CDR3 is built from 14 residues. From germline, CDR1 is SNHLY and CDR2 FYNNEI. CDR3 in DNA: TGTGCCAGCAGTGGGGACAGGGGGTCCTACGAGCGGTACTTC. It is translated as CASSGDRGSYERYF.